Following are 16 T cell receptor beta chains from one sample sequenced in a study of shared clonotypes between healthy human individuals. Clones were sequenced by immunoSEQ multiplex PCR, and TCRdb holds only the in-frame ones, with some missing. The repertoire includes over a million clones, about four fifths of them detected once, and roughly 0.57% sits in the top ten. Sequencing was done on a sample of memory CD4+ T cells from PBMCs. Subset given: CD45RA-negative fraction. Receptors originate from a man younger than 35 in good health. Some clones in this sample may be carry-over from other donors' samples.

The chain carries TRBV2 and TRBJ1-5; no firm D call. Germline CDR1 is SNHLY and CDR2 is FYNNEI. Trimming removed 1 base at V and 11 bases at J, with 12 bases between. This CDR3 is built from 13 residues. The CDR3 reads CASSEEGDLAQHF. The CDR3 DNA reads as TGTGCCAGCAGTGAAGAAGGCGACCTGGCCCAGCATTTT.

The V and J genes are TRBV9 and TRBJ2-5, with TRBD2 matching 9 bases. Germline CDR1 SGDLS, CDR2 YYNGEE. The trim removed 0 bases at V and 5 bases at J, leaving 11 bases unmatched. CDR3 length: 17 residues. The CDR3 region has the DNA TGTGCCAGCAGCGTAGGGGCTAGCGGGACGCTGCCGGAGACCCAGTACTTC. Amino acids: CASSVGASGTLPETQYF.

The V gene is TRBV9, the J gene TRBJ1-2, with 7 bases fitting TRBD1. There are 15 residues in the CDR3. Germline CDR1 is SGDLS and CDR2 is YYNGEE. With 5 bases clipped from V and 1 base from J, the junction kept 8 bases outside the gene matches. The CDR3 sequence is CASSPTGVFNYGYTF. CDR3 sequence (DNA): TGTGCCAGCAGTCCAACAGGGGTTTTTAACTATGGCTACACCTTC. Drawing the rest from reference TRBV9 and TRBJ1-2, the complete variable domain is DSGVTQTPKHLITATGQRVTLRCSPRSGDLSVYWYQQSLDQGLQFLIQYYNGEERAKGNILERFSAQQFPDLHSELNLSSLELGDSALYFCASSPTGVFNYGYTFGSGTRLTVV.

The rearrangement links TRBV7-9 to TRBJ2-1; D is perhaps TRBD2 (7 bases). The CDR3 has 16 residues. Trimming took off 5 bases at V and 5 bases at J, with 19 bases between the two ends. Germline V gene sequence: CDR1 SEHNR, CDR2 FQNEAQ (reference sequence). CDR3 sequence reads: CASSLGGTYANNEQFF. DNA for the CDR3: TGTGCCAGCAGCCTGGGGGGGACATATGCTAACAATGAGCAGTTCTTC.

This chain joins TRBV7-9 and TRBJ1-5, with 8 bases fitting TRBD1. Germline CDR1 SEHNR, CDR2 FQNEAQ (reference sequence). J lost 5 bases, V lost 4 bases, and 4 bases had no gene match. There are 14 residues in the CDR3. The CDR3 region is CASSSDRGHQPQHF. The CDR3 bases are TGTGCCAGCAGCTCAGACAGGGGCCATCAGCCCCAGCATTTT.

Only one count was recorded for this clone. The V gene is TRBV28, the J gene TRBJ2-7; D remains ambiguous. Germline-derived CDR1 and CDR2 are MDHEN and SYDVKM. The V end lost 6 bases, the J end lost 3 bases, and 15 bases lay between the germline ends. The CDR3 is made up of 14 amino acids. The CDR3: CASRTGRRSYEQYF. Written as DNA, the CDR3 is TGTGCCAGCAGGACTGGACGAAGGAGCTACGAGCAGTACTTC.

The genes are TRBV7-2 and TRBJ2-1, with TRBD2 identical over 11 bases. Per germline, CDR1 SGHTA and CDR2 FQGNSA. V shed 2 bases and J 5 bases; nucleotides not matched to a gene: 5. The CDR3 is made up of 16 amino acids. For the CDR3, the DNA is TGTGCCAGCAGCTTAAGTAGCGGGAGGGCTGACAATGAGCAGTTCTTC. Amino acids: CASSLSSGRADNEQFF.

This clone was seen a handful of times. The genes are TRBV9 and TRBJ1-1, with D tentatively TRBD1 (5 bases). From germline, CDR1 is SGDLS and CDR2 YYNGEE. The ends were cut back, 3 bases at V and 1 base at J, with 13 bases in the middle. This CDR3 has 15 residues. In DNA, the CDR3 is TGTGCCAGCAGCGCTAGGGGCCGGGAGAACACTGAAGCTTTCTTT. Its translation is CASSARGRENTEAFF.

The chain combines TRBV18 with TRBJ2-5; 8 bases are a match to TRBD2. The CDR3 has 16 amino acids. Trimming took 3 bases from V and 2 from J; bases not matched to a gene: 8. Germline V lookup: CDR1 KGHSH, CDR2 LQKENI. CDR3 sequence (DNA): TGTGCCAGCTCACCCCTCTCGGGAGGGTTACAAGAGACCCAGTACTTC. Protein product: CASSPLSGGLQETQYF.

The rearrangement uses TRBV5-5 and TRBJ2-6; 8 bases fit TRBD1. Trimming at V came to 6 bases and at J to 0 bases, leaving 14 bases not matched to a gene. Germline V gene sequence: CDR1 SGHKS, CDR2 YYEKEE (reference sequence). This CDR3 region has 19 residues. The CDR3 protein is CASTPRAGTGHSGANVLTF. The CDR3 bases are TGTGCCAGCACCCCACGAGCCGGGACAGGCCACTCTGGGGCCAACGTCCTGACTTTC.

V and J are TRBV7-9 and TRBJ2-5; 12 nucleotides line up with TRBD2. CDR3 length: 17 residues. V lost 5 bases, J lost 5 bases, and 12 bases stayed unmatched. The germline V gene has CDR1 SEHNR and CDR2 FQNEAQ (reference sequence). CDR3 nucleotides: TGTGCCAGCAGCGATGAGCTAGCGGGAGGGCCTACGGAGACCCAGTACTTC. This translates into CASSDELAGGPTETQYF.

The genes are TRBV25-1 and TRBJ1-3, with TRBD1 as a possible D gene (6 bases). The V gene's germline CDR1 is MGHDK and CDR2 SYGVNS. The germline V and J ends were trimmed by 2 bases and 2 bases, with 16 bases remaining between them. The CDR3 runs to 17 residues. In DNA form, the CDR3 reads TGTGCCAGCAGTGAACGGGGGGCAGGGGTGACTGGAAACACCATATATTTT. This translates into CASSERGAGVTGNTIYF.

On this clone: Additional DNA sequences in this sample encode the identical CDR3. The CDR3 coding sequence is TGTGCCAGCAGCTTAGCGTCCGGGGGCTCCTACGAGCAGTACTTC. Protein: CASSLASGGSYEQYF. This chain joins TRBV7-6 and TRBJ2-7; D might be TRBD2 (6 bases). The germline CDR1 and CDR2 sequences are SGHVS and FNYEAQ. The CDR3 runs 15 residues. The V end was cut by 0 bases, the J end by 0 bases, with 9 bases between.

As for this clone: A much more abundant neighbour one base away suggests this may be a read error. The chain is built from TRBV6-5 and TRBJ1-2, with D possibly TRBD1 on 5 matching bases. This CDR3 has 13 amino acids. Trimming left V 2 bases short and J 3 bases short, with 7 bases between. Germline values: CDR1 MNHEY, CDR2 SVGAGI. CDR3 region: CASSYARDYGYTF. CDR3 in DNA: TGTGCCAGCAGTTACGCCAGGGACTATGGCTACACCTTC.

J is TRBJ2-1 and V is TRBV7-7; D uncertain. The CDR3 is 13 residues long. Germline loops: CDR1 SSHAT, CDR2 FNYEAQ (reference sequence). V was pared by 5 bases and J by 5 bases, with 10 bases between. The CDR3 region is CASSADTNNEQFF. CDR3 in DNA: TGTGCCAGCAGCGCAGACACCAACAATGAGCAGTTCTTC.

Only one count was recorded for this clone. The chain links TRBV4-1 to TRBJ2-2; D is ambiguous. V lost 1 base and J 9 bases, leaving 6 bases between the germline ends. CDR1 is MGHRA, CDR2 YSYEKL, per germline. The CDR3 extends over 12 amino acids. The chain's CDR3 is CASSQVGRELFF. The DNA for the CDR3 is TGCGCCAGCAGCCAAGTTGGTCGGGAGCTGTTTTTT.